These T cell receptor beta chains were read from a single sample in a study of blood T cell repertoires in COVID-19. Sequencing used immunoSEQ multiplex PCR; TCRdb keeps in-frame clones, though not all of them. This repertoire shows under 200,000 clones, 65% to 85% found once; its top ten account for more than 3%. Sequencing was performed on PBMCs or T cells enriched from blood (not recorded which). The receptors were sampled from a woman aged 25-40 years who had been exposed to COVID-19. The CDR3 runs from the conserved cysteine through the conserved F or W. Each record gives: CDR3 length, D gene, J gene, clone size, V gene, CDR3 DNA, CDR3 protein. D genes are given only for firm matches. Only some rows state a clone size, as once, few, many or a class for expanded clones.

CDR3 length: 13
D gene: .
J gene: TRBJ1-2
clone size: .
V gene: TRBV10-3
CDR3 DNA: TGTGCCGCCGCCGCCAGGGTGGACTATGGCTACACCTTC
CDR3 protein: CAAAARVDYGYTF

CDR3 length: 13
D gene: .
J gene: TRBJ1-2
clone size: few
V gene: TRBV27
CDR3 DNA: TGTGCCAGCAGTTTATCCCGTGCAGCGGGCTACACCTTC
CDR3 protein: CASSLSRAAGYTF

CDR3 length: 17
D gene: .
J gene: TRBJ2-6
clone size: .
V gene: TRBV5-1
CDR3 DNA: TGCGCCAGCAGCTTGCCGGGACTGACCTCTGGGGCCAACGTCCTGACTTTC
CDR3 protein: CASSLPGLTSGANVLTF

CDR3 length: 13
D gene: TRBD1
J gene: TRBJ1-1
clone size: .
V gene: TRBV10-1
CDR3 DNA: TGCGCCAGACCGGACAGGGTGAACACTGAAGCTTTCTTT
CDR3 protein: CARPDRVNTEAFF

CDR3 length: 14
D gene: .
J gene: TRBJ1-6
clone size: .
V gene: TRBV4-3
CDR3 DNA: TGCGCCAGCAGCCCGAGACCCGGGGATTCACCCCTCCACTTT
CDR3 protein: CASSPRPGDSPLHF

CDR3 length: 16
D gene: .
J gene: TRBJ1-5
clone size: .
V gene: TRBV20-1
CDR3 DNA: TGCAGTGCTAGTTTTGCGTGGTCAGGTGGCAATCAGCCCCAGCATTTT
CDR3 protein: CSASFAWSGGNQPQHF

CDR3 length: 14
D gene: .
J gene: TRBJ1-2
clone size: .
V gene: TRBV5-6
CDR3 DNA: TGTGCCAGCAGCTTGGTTTGGCAAGTCTATGGCTACACCTTC
CDR3 protein: CASSLVWQVYGYTF

CDR3 length: 15
D gene: TRBD1
J gene: TRBJ1-5
clone size: few
V gene: TRBV5-8
CDR3 DNA: TGTGCCAGCAGGCTACAGGGGGCACCGAATCAGCCCCAGCATTTT
CDR3 protein: CASRLQGAPNQPQHF

CDR3 length: 13
D gene: .
J gene: TRBJ1-5
clone size: .
V gene: TRBV10-2
CDR3 DNA: TGCGCCAGCAGTGATGGGGGCGGTCAGCCCCAGCATTTT
CDR3 protein: CASSDGGGQPQHF

CDR3 length: 14
D gene: .
J gene: TRBJ2-3
clone size: once
V gene: TRBV5-6
CDR3 DNA: TGTGCCAGCAGCTTGGGGCCGGGGACAGATACGCAGTATTTT
CDR3 protein: CASSLGPGTDTQYF

CDR3 length: 13
D gene: TRBD1
J gene: TRBJ2-7
clone size: .
V gene: TRBV27
CDR3 DNA: TGTGCCAGCAGTTTGGACAGGTCCTACGAGCAGTACTTC
CDR3 protein: CASSLDRSYEQYF

CDR3 length: 11
D gene: .
J gene: TRBJ2-7
clone size: .
V gene: TRBV6-5
CDR3 DNA: TGCGCAGGGGTACAGTCGGGGGAGCAGTACTTC
CDR3 protein: CAGVQSGEQYF

CDR3 length: 13
D gene: .
J gene: TRBJ1-1
clone size: .
V gene: TRBV3-1/TRBV3-2
CDR3 DNA: TGTGCCAGCAGCTTCAATTTGAACACTGAAGCTTTCTTT
CDR3 protein: CASSFNLNTEAFF

CDR3 length: 13
D gene: .
J gene: TRBJ1-1
clone size: .
V gene: TRBV7-9
CDR3 DNA: TGTGCCAGCAGGCAAGGGGGGGTAACTGAAGCTTTCTTT
CDR3 protein: CASRQGGVTEAFF

CDR3 length: 11
D gene: .
J gene: TRBJ2-1
clone size: .
V gene: TRBV12-3/TRBV12-4
CDR3 DNA: TGTGCCAGCAGCCTCACAGGGGAGCAGTTCTTC
CDR3 protein: CASSLTGEQFF

CDR3 length: 13
D gene: .
J gene: TRBJ2-7
clone size: once
V gene: TRBV5-1
CDR3 DNA: TGCGCCAGCAGCTTTAGAGCCTCCTACGAGCAGTACTTC
CDR3 protein: CASSFRASYEQYF

CDR3 length: 15
D gene: TRBD1
J gene: TRBJ1-2
clone size: .
V gene: TRBV10-2
CDR3 DNA: TGCGCCAGCAGTGGCCGACAGGGGGCGGACTATGGCTACACCTTC
CDR3 protein: CASSGRQGADYGYTF

CDR3 length: 17
D gene: .
J gene: TRBJ2-1
clone size: .
V gene: TRBV14
CDR3 DNA: TGTGCCAGCAGCCAAGGGCCAGGGATGGGACTTCTCAATGAGCAGTTCTTC
CDR3 protein: CASSQGPGMGLLNEQFF

CDR3 length: 17
D gene: .
J gene: TRBJ2-3
clone size: .
V gene: TRBV27
CDR3 DNA: TGTGCCAGCAGCCCCAGGATCGGGACCCGGGGGACAGATACGCAGTATTTT
CDR3 protein: CASSPRIGTRGTDTQYF

CDR3 length: 15
D gene: TRBD2
J gene: TRBJ2-7
clone size: .
V gene: TRBV4-2
CDR3 DNA: TGTGCCAGCAGCCTCAGCGGGGGGTCCTCATACGAGCAGTACTTC
CDR3 protein: CASSLSGGSSYEQYF

CDR3 length: 13
D gene: .
J gene: TRBJ1-1
clone size: .
V gene: TRBV4-1
CDR3 DNA: TGCGCCAGCAGCCGGGCGCTGAACACTGAAGCTTTCTTT
CDR3 protein: CASSRALNTEAFF

CDR3 length: 15
D gene: TRBD1
J gene: TRBJ1-2
clone size: .
V gene: TRBV6-2/TRBV6-3
CDR3 DNA: TGTGCCAGCAGTTACTCAGCCGGGACAGGGAATGGCTACACCTTC
CDR3 protein: CASSYSAGTGNGYTF

CDR3 length: 17
D gene: TRBD2
J gene: TRBJ2-5
clone size: .
V gene: TRBV5-1
CDR3 DNA: TGCGCCAGCAGCAGAGTAGCGGGGGGGTTAGGCCAAGAGACCCAGTACTTC
CDR3 protein: CASSRVAGGLGQETQYF

CDR3 length: 14
D gene: .
J gene: TRBJ1-3
clone size: few
V gene: TRBV7-2
CDR3 DNA: TGTGCCAGCAGCTTCCGGTTTTCGGGAAACACCATATATTTT
CDR3 protein: CASSFRFSGNTIYF

CDR3 length: 12
D gene: .
J gene: TRBJ2-7
clone size: .
V gene: TRBV27
CDR3 DNA: TGTGCCAGCAGACAGGGCGACGGCGAGCAGTACTTC
CDR3 protein: CASRQGDGEQYF

CDR3 length: 15
D gene: .
J gene: TRBJ1-5
clone size: few
V gene: TRBV2
CDR3 DNA: TGTGCCAGCAGTGAAACAGGCGTTAACAATCAGCCCCAGCATTTT
CDR3 protein: CASSETGVNNQPQHF

CDR3 length: 13
D gene: .
J gene: TRBJ1-3
clone size: once
V gene: TRBV30
CDR3 DNA: TGTGCCTGGAGTACGGGGTTTGGAAACACCATATATTTT
CDR3 protein: CAWSTGFGNTIYF

CDR3 length: 14
D gene: TRBD2
J gene: TRBJ2-1
clone size: .
V gene: TRBV4-2
CDR3 DNA: TGTGCCAGCAGCCGTGGGGGGGGATACAATGAGCAGTTCTTC
CDR3 protein: CASSRGGGYNEQFF

CDR3 length: 13
D gene: .
J gene: TRBJ2-7
clone size: once
V gene: TRBV6-5
CDR3 DNA: TGTGCCAGCAGTTACCCCGGTTCCTACGAGCAGTACTTC
CDR3 protein: CASSYPGSYEQYF

CDR3 length: 13
D gene: .
J gene: TRBJ1-6
clone size: few
V gene: TRBV7-3
CDR3 DNA: TGTGCCAGCAGCTTAAACAGGGATTCACCCCTCCACTTT
CDR3 protein: CASSLNRDSPLHF

CDR3 length: 17
D gene: TRBD1
J gene: TRBJ1-5
clone size: .
V gene: TRBV7-9
CDR3 DNA: TGTGCCAGCAGCAGGGTGACAGGGGGCGAGGGATATCAGCCCCAGCATTTT
CDR3 protein: CASSRVTGGEGYQPQHF

CDR3 length: 14
D gene: .
J gene: TRBJ1-5
clone size: .
V gene: TRBV7-6
CDR3 DNA: TGTGCCAGCAGCTTAGGTGAGGGAAGTCAGCCCCAGCATTTT
CDR3 protein: CASSLGEGSQPQHF

CDR3 length: 15
D gene: TRBD1
J gene: TRBJ1-2
clone size: .
V gene: TRBV25-1
CDR3 DNA: TGTGCCAGCAGTGAGTGGGACAGGGGGACGGGTGGCTACACCTTC
CDR3 protein: CASSEWDRGTGGYTF

CDR3 length: 16
D gene: TRBD2
J gene: TRBJ2-3
clone size: .
V gene: TRBV11-1
CDR3 DNA: TGTGCCAGCACAGATACTAGCGGGCTAATCACAGATACGCAGTATTTT
CDR3 protein: CASTDTSGLITDTQYF

CDR3 length: 11
D gene: .
J gene: TRBJ1-1
clone size: .
V gene: TRBV6-1
CDR3 DNA: TGTGCCAGCAGTGAGAGGGATCGGGCTTTCTTT
CDR3 protein: CASSERDRAFF

CDR3 length: 16
D gene: TRBD1
J gene: TRBJ2-1
clone size: .
V gene: TRBV13
CDR3 DNA: TGTGCCAGCAGCGCACAGACAGGGGCCCCCTACAATGAGCAGTTCTTC
CDR3 protein: CASSAQTGAPYNEQFF

CDR3 length: 14
D gene: .
J gene: TRBJ2-5
clone size: .
V gene: TRBV5-5
CDR3 DNA: TGTGCCAGCAGCTCTACGCCGGGACAAGAGACCCAGTACTTC
CDR3 protein: CASSSTPGQETQYF

CDR3 length: 17
D gene: .
J gene: TRBJ1-2
clone size: .
V gene: TRBV7-9
CDR3 DNA: TGTGCCAGCAGCTCTTCTCGATCTGGAGTTGCAGGGTATGGCTACACCTTC
CDR3 protein: CASSSSRSGVAGYGYTF

CDR3 length: 14
D gene: .
J gene: TRBJ2-7
clone size: once
V gene: TRBV7-9
CDR3 DNA: TGTGCCAGCAGCTTGCAAACATCAGAAAACGAGCAGTACTTC
CDR3 protein: CASSLQTSENEQYF

CDR3 length: 13
D gene: TRBD1
J gene: TRBJ1-1
clone size: .
V gene: TRBV30
CDR3 DNA: TGTGCCTGGAGGGGACAGTCACACACTGAAGCTTTCTTT
CDR3 protein: CAWRGQSHTEAFF

CDR3 length: 11
D gene: .
J gene: TRBJ1-1
clone size: .
V gene: TRBV12-3/TRBV12-4
CDR3 DNA: TGTGCCAGCAGTGACAGACACGAAGCTTTCTTT
CDR3 protein: CASSDRHEAFF

CDR3 length: 16
D gene: TRBD1
J gene: TRBJ1-3
clone size: .
V gene: TRBV18
CDR3 DNA: TGTGCCAGCTCACAGGGACAGGCGAACTCTGGAAACACCATATATTTT
CDR3 protein: CASSQGQANSGNTIYF

CDR3 length: 16
D gene: TRBD1
J gene: TRBJ1-5
clone size: .
V gene: TRBV7-8
CDR3 DNA: TGTGCCAGCAGCTTAGAATACAGGGGAGGCAATCAGCCCCAGCATTTT
CDR3 protein: CASSLEYRGGNQPQHF

CDR3 length: 15
D gene: TRBD1
J gene: TRBJ2-5
clone size: once
V gene: TRBV19
CDR3 DNA: TGTGCCAGCCGACAGGGCCAAACTATACAAGAGACCCAGTACTTC
CDR3 protein: CASRQGQTIQETQYF

CDR3 length: 15
D gene: .
J gene: TRBJ1-1
clone size: .
V gene: TRBV5-5
CDR3 DNA: TGTGCCAGCAGCGCCTTATTGACAGGCTCCACTGAAGCTTTCTTT
CDR3 protein: CASSALLTGSTEAFF

CDR3 length: 15
D gene: TRBD2
J gene: TRBJ2-7
clone size: .
V gene: TRBV2
CDR3 DNA: TGTGCCAGCAACAATCTAGCGGGGGCATCCTACGAGCAGTACTTC
CDR3 protein: CASNNLAGASYEQYF

CDR3 length: 14
D gene: TRBD2
J gene: TRBJ2-7
clone size: .
V gene: TRBV7-2
CDR3 DNA: TGTGCCAGCAGCTTAGGGCGGGGGACCTACGAGCAGTACTTC
CDR3 protein: CASSLGRGTYEQYF

CDR3 length: 16
D gene: TRBD1
J gene: TRBJ1-4
clone size: .
V gene: TRBV3-1/TRBV3-2
CDR3 DNA: TGTGCCAGCAGCGTAACATCCGGGACAGCTAATGAAAAACTGTTTTTT
CDR3 protein: CASSVTSGTANEKLFF

CDR3 length: 15
D gene: .
J gene: TRBJ1-1
clone size: .
V gene: TRBV3-1/TRBV3-2
CDR3 DNA: TGTGCCAGCAGCCCCGCGGGGGGGATGGGGACTGAAGCTTTCTTT
CDR3 protein: CASSPAGGMGTEAFF

CDR3 length: 13
D gene: TRBD1
J gene: TRBJ1-2
clone size: .
V gene: TRBV5-1
CDR3 DNA: TGCGCCAGCAGCGTTGAGGGGGCCAATGGCTACACCTTC
CDR3 protein: CASSVEGANGYTF

CDR3 length: 13
D gene: .
J gene: TRBJ2-2
clone size: .
V gene: TRBV5-1
CDR3 DNA: TGCGCCAGCAGCTTGGCCGGCACCGGGGAGCTGTTTTTT
CDR3 protein: CASSLAGTGELFF

CDR3 length: 14
D gene: TRBD2
J gene: TRBJ2-7
clone size: .
V gene: TRBV7-8
CDR3 DNA: TGTGCCAGCAGCCGACGCGGGGGAGCAGACAATTGGTACTTC
CDR3 protein: CASSRRGGADNWYF

CDR3 length: 15
D gene: TRBD2
J gene: TRBJ2-1
clone size: .
V gene: TRBV20-1
CDR3 DNA: TGCAGTGCTAGTCCGTCTAGCGGGGCCTACAATGAGCAGTTCTTC
CDR3 protein: CSASPSSGAYNEQFF

CDR3 length: 15
D gene: TRBD1
J gene: TRBJ1-5
clone size: few
V gene: TRBV5-3
CDR3 DNA: TGTGCCAGAAGCTTGAGGGACAGAGACAATCAGCCCCAGCATTTT
CDR3 protein: CARSLRDRDNQPQHF

CDR3 length: 17
D gene: TRBD1
J gene: TRBJ2-3
clone size: .
V gene: TRBV11-3
CDR3 DNA: TGTGCCAGCAGCCTATTGACCGGGACAGGGATAGGAGATACGCAGTATTTT
CDR3 protein: CASSLLTGTGIGDTQYF

CDR3 length: 12
D gene: .
J gene: TRBJ2-5
clone size: .
V gene: TRBV30
CDR3 DNA: TGTGCCTGGAGTTCAGGCCAAGAGACCCAGTACTTC
CDR3 protein: CAWSSGQETQYF

CDR3 length: 16
D gene: TRBD2
J gene: TRBJ2-3
clone size: .
V gene: TRBV7-9
CDR3 DNA: TGTGCCAGCAGCGCCCGACTAGCGGGGGGCCCAGATACGCAGTATTTT
CDR3 protein: CASSARLAGGPDTQYF